A selection of T cell receptor beta chains follows, all from one sample in a study of tumor-infiltrating lymphocytes in oesophageal squamous cell carcinoma. TCRdb redid the calling of the PCR reads with MiXCR, one entry per CDR3 protein. Seen here are under 20,000 distinct CDR3 sequences, approximately 40% observed once, and the top ten hold roughly 19%. Sequenced sample: esophageal tumor tissue. The receptors here all came from a male donor with esophageal squamous cell carcinoma. CDR3s include the opening cysteine and the closing phenylalanine or tryptophan. Each record gives: J gene, clone size, V gene, D gene, CDR3 protein, CDR3 DNA. The D gene is left open where the match is weak. Clone size, where shown, is once, few, many, or a class for clones that have expanded.

>TRBJ2-3|few|TRBV10-1|-
CASSESRDYTDHTQYF
TGCGCCAGCAGTGAGTCGCGGGATTACACAGATCATACGCAGTATTTT
>TRBJ2-7|many|TRBV5-1|-
CASGESSYEQYF
TGCGCCAGCGGAGAAAGCTCCTACGAGCAGTACTTC
>TRBJ1-5|many|TRBV7-9|TRBD1
CASSPTGGAGQPQHF
TGTGCCAGCAGCCCCACAGGGGGCGCCGGTCAGCCCCAGCATTTT
>TRBJ2-5|few|TRBV7-3|TRBD1
CASSLQGAGETQYF
TGTGCCAGCAGCCTACAGGGGGCTGGGGAGACCCAGTACTTC
>TRBJ2-3|many|TRBV28|TRBD1
CASSSRTGRLVTDTQYF
TGTGCCAGCAGTTCCCGGACAGGGAGATTAGTTACAGATACGCAGTATTTT
>TRBJ1-5|many|TRBV11-2|-
CASSAGGSRDQPQHF
TGTGCCAGCAGCGCCGGAGGGAGTAGGGATCAGCCCCAGCATTTT
>TRBJ2-5|medium-sized|TRBV11-2|-
CASSLDRQGAREETQYF
TGTGCCAGCAGCTTAGATCGCCAGGGAGCAAGAGAGGAGACCCAGTACTTC
>TRBJ2-1|few|TRBV18|TRBD2
CASTSVREGLNEQFF
TGTGCCAGCACCTCGGTGCGGGAGGGCCTCAATGAGCAGTTCTTC
>TRBJ1-1|-|TRBV7-3|-
CASSLNGQIGEAFF
TGTGCCAGCAGCTTAAACGGACAGATAGGTGAAGCTTTCTTT
>TRBJ2-5|large|TRBV7-8|-
CASSLVGETQYF
TGTGCCAGCAGCTTAGTTGGAGAGACCCAGTACTTC